The sequence of this T cell receptor (beta chain) was determined in a study of blood T cell repertoires in COVID-19. Looking at the study overall: There were acute and convalescent COVID-19 samples, and they came from the United States, Italy and Spain. PBMCs, B-cell-depleted T cells, or T cells provided the cDNA or gDNA that made up the material.

Original handling: Amplification from reference gene primers served as the basis for estimated nucleated cell counts. Method: immunoSEQ multiplex PCR; TCRdb's copy keeps in-frame clones and lacks some. That table furnishes V, J and clone size, whereas the DNA furnished D and trimming. The table has around 100,000 clones, about 89% seen once. The CDR3 has 19 residues. V shed 0 bases, J shed 0 bases, and the junction held 10 bases outside the gene matches. Germline CDR1 and CDR2: SGDLS and YYNGEE. The sequence was collected from a man aged 45 to 65 with active COVID-19. Sequenced input: peripheral blood. This chain uses TRBV9 with TRBJ2-1; 9 bases map to TRBD2. This CDR3 is CASSVGESGLAISYNEQFF. As DNA, the CDR3 is TGTGCCAGCAGCGTAGGGGAGTCGGGACTAGCAATCTCCTACAATGAGCAGTTCTTC.